What follows are 12 T cell receptor beta chains derived from one specimen sequenced in a study of T cells in localized non-small cell lung cancer (dated by TCRdb to 2020 to 2022). The library was built by means of the immunoSEQ multiplex PCR assay. TCRdb's version of the immuneACCESS table is confined to in-frame rearrangements and falls short of the full clone set. An unresolved V gene accounts for under half of the shortfall where checked; the remainder is of unknown origin. This sample lists tens of thousands of clones; under 85% were detected once. Less than 20% of the sample comes from the top ten. This specimen consisted of peripheral blood, obtained before any cancer treatment. Every receptor here comes from an older female donor with stage II squamous cell lung carcinoma.

V gene TRBV5-1 combines with J gene TRBJ2-2; the D gene could be TRBD1 or TRBD2 (6 bases each). Trimming removed 2 bases from V and 5 bases from J, with 13 bases in between. Germline V CDR1 and CDR2: SGHRS, YFSETQ. CDR3 size: 15 residues. CDR3 DNA: TGCGCCAGCAGCTTTGGCGGGACAATAACCGGGGAGCTGTTTTTT. Amino acid sequence: CASSFGGTITGELFF.

The gene calls are TRBV7-9 and TRBJ1-1, with D maybe TRBD1 (5 bases). Germline V gene sequence: CDR1 SEHNR, CDR2 FQNEAQ (reference sequence). CDR3 length: 15 residues. Trimming took 1 base from V and 7 from J, leaving 16 bases between them. CDR3 DNA: TGTGCCAGCAGCTTAGGTTCGGCGAGGGACGGTGAAGCTTTCTTT. It yields the protein CASSLGSARDGEAFF.

This clone was counted once. The chain recombines TRBV7-9 with TRBJ1-2, with a tentative D call TRBD1 (5 bases). The CDR3 spans 12 residues. Trimming cost V 8 bases and J 4 bases, with 11 bases left between them. Germline CDR1 SEHNR, CDR2 FQNEAQ (reference sequence). CDR3 amino acids: CASSQGIYGYTF. DNA of the CDR3: TGTGCCAGCTCCCAGGGCATCTATGGCTACACCTTC.

This rearrangement joins TRBV4-3 to TRBJ2-1; 8 positions match TRBD2. V lost 4 bases to trimming and J lost 0 bases; unmatched junction nucleotides: 11. This CDR3 spans 18 amino acids. Germline CDR1 is LGHNA and CDR2 is YSLEER. The CDR3 sequence is CASSPGASGLSSYNEQFF. As DNA, the CDR3 is TGCGCCAGCAGCCCTGGGGCTAGCGGGCTGAGCTCCTACAATGAGCAGTTCTTC.

This clone is a singleton in its sample. The chain links TRBV5-1 to TRBJ1-4; perhaps TRBD1 as D (5 bases). CDR1 SGHRS and CDR2 YFSETQ come from the germline V gene. The CDR3 has 15 amino acids. V was pared by 4 bases and J by 2 bases, with 12 bases between. CDR3 amino acids: CASSIDSSTNEKLFF. CDR3 nucleotides: TGCGCCAGCAGCATAGACAGCAGCACTAATGAAAAACTGTTTTTT.

The rearrangement uses TRBV7-9 and TRBJ1-4; the D is unclear. The V gene lost 0 bases and the J gene lost 3 bases, with 8 bases spanning the gap. CDR1 and CDR2 (germline): SEHNR, FQNEAQ (reference sequence). This CDR3 is 15 amino acids long. CDR3: CASSLARGANEKLFF. CDR3 DNA sequence: TGTGCCAGCAGCTTAGCCCGGGGTGCTAATGAAAAACTGTTTTTT.

The chain links TRBV7-9 to TRBJ1-5; no reliable D call. CDR1 SEHNR and CDR2 FQNEAQ come from the germline V gene (reference sequence). Trimming took 1 base from V and 3 from J, leaving 10 bases between them. This CDR3 has 15 amino acids. The CDR3 sequence: CASSLDRGLNQPQHF. The CDR3 DNA reads as TGTGCCAGCAGCTTAGACCGAGGCCTCAATCAGCCCCAGCATTTT. Variable domain in full (rest from reference TRBV7-9 and TRBJ1-5): DTGVSQNPRHKITKRGQNVTFRCDPISEHNRLYWYRQTLGQGPEFLTYFQNEAQLEKSRLLSDRFSAERPKGSFSTLEIQRTEQGDSAMYLCASSLDRGLNQPQHFGDGTRLSIL.

The chain carries TRBV5-8 and TRBJ2-3, with 8 positions matching TRBD2. The CDR3 is 16 amino acids. Trimming at V came to 0 bases and at J to 5 bases, leaving 8 bases not matched to a gene. From germline, CDR1 is SGHTS and CDR2 YDEGEE. CDR3 sequence: CASSLGAGGARDTQYF. The CDR3 DNA sequence: TGTGCCAGCAGCTTGGGTGCCGGGGGGGCCAGAGATACGCAGTATTTT.

The chain uses TRBV20-1 and TRBJ2-5; D could derive from TRBD1 or TRBD2 (5 bases each). V gave up 3 bases and J gave up 7 bases, with 9 bases separating them. Per germline, CDR1 DFQATT and CDR2 SNEGSKA (reference sequence). This CDR3 is 11 amino acids long. CDR3 protein: CSARGTGTQYF. The CDR3 nucleotides read TGCAGTGCTAGGGGGACCGGGACCCAGTACTTC.

The rearrangement joins TRBV7-8 to TRBJ1-5; possibly TRBD1 for D (6 bases). This CDR3 has 15 amino acids. Trimming cost V 5 bases and J 6 bases, with 17 bases left between them. Looked up from germline, CDR1 is SGHVS and CDR2 is FQNEAQ. CDR3: CASSLTGGGSQPQHF. In nucleotides, the CDR3 is TGTGCCAGCAGCCTCACCGGAGGGGGGAGTCAGCCCCAGCATTTT.

In DNA form, the CDR3 reads TGTGCCAGCAGCCTAGACAGTCTCTATGGCTACACCTTC. Residues: CASSLDSLYGYTF. The chain combines TRBV16 with TRBJ1-2; possible D gene TRBD1, 5 bases. Trimming removed 4 bases from V and 4 bases from J, with 10 bases in between. The germline V gene encodes CDR1 KGHSY and CDR2 FQNENV. The CDR3 is 13 amino acids. The full variable domain, completed using reference TRBV16 and TRBJ1-2, is GEEVAQTPKHLVRGEGQKAKLYCAPIKGHSYVFWYQQVLKNEFKFLISFQNENVFDETGMPKERFSAKCLPNSPCSLEIQATKLEDSAVYFCASSLDSLYGYTFGSGTRLTVV.

The chain has TRBV7-2 and TRBJ2-1, with D perhaps TRBD2 (6 bases). The CDR3 sequence is 14 residues long. Germline V gene lookup returns CDR1 SGHTA and CDR2 FQGNSA. The V gene lost 4 bases and the J gene lost 9 bases, with 16 bases spanning the gap. The CDR3 sequence: CASSSRGMGGEQFF. The CDR3 bases are TGTGCCAGCAGCTCTAGAGGTATGGGGGGTGAGCAGTTCTTC. The complete variable domain, with remaining parts taken from reference TRBV7-2 and TRBJ2-1, reads GAGVSQSPSNKVTEKGKDVELRCDPISGHTALYWYRQSLGQGLEFLIYFQGNSAPDKSGLPSDRFSAERTGGSVSTLTIQRTQQEDSAVYLCASSSRGMGGEQFFGPGTRLTVL.